One T cell receptor beta chain is described in this entry. Alongside a J-beta primer mix, a sample-barcoded 5' primer served in a second PCR lasting roughly 6 to 12 cycles. TCRdb analysed the 5' RACE reads with MiXCR anew, one entry per CDR3 protein. Seen here are roughly 1,300,000 distinct CDR3 sequences, roughly 64% observed once, and the top ten hold roughly 6.3%. The data originate from a study of blood T cells in healthy people across ages. V was cut by 5 bases and J by 1 base, with 14 bases left in between. The CDR3 runs to 15 residues. Sequencing used blood. The chain joins TRBV12-3 or TRBV12-4 to TRBJ1-1, with a possible D match to TRBD1 (5 bases). This clonotype was sampled from a young man in good health. CDR3 in amino acids: CASSPRQLENTEAFF. The CDR3 DNA sequence: TGTGCCAGCAGTCCGCGACAGCTAGAGAACACTGAAGCTTTCTTT.